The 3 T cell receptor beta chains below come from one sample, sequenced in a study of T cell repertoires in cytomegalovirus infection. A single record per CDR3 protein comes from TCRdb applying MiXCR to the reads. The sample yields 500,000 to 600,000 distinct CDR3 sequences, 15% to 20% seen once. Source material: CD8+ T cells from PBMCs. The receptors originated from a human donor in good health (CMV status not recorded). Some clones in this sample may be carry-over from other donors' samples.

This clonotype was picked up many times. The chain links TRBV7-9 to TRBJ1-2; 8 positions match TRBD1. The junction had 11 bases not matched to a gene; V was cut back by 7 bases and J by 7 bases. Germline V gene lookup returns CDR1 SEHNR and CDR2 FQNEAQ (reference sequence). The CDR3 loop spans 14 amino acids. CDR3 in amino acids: CASTIGQGHVGYTF. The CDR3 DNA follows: TGTGCCAGCACTATTGGACAGGGACATGTTGGCTACACCTTC.

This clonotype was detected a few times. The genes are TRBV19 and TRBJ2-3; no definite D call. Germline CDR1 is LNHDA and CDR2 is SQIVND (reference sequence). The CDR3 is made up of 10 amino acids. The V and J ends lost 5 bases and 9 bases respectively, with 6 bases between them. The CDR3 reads CASSGMTQYF. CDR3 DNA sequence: TGTGCCAGTAGTGGGATGACGCAGTATTTT.

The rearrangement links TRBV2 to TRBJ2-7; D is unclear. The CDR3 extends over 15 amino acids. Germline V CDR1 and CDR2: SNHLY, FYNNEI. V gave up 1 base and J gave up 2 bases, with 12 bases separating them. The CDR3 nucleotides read TGTGCCAGCAGTGAAGGTAACAGCCTGGCCTACGAGCAGTACTTC. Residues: CASSEGNSLAYEQYF.